This TCR beta chain was sequenced in a study of T cell responses to AZD1222 COVID-19 vaccine. Sequencing was performed with immunoSEQ multiplex PCR; in TCRdb, only in-frame clones are kept and a portion is missing. This table has 90,000 to 150,000 clones, approximately 87% appearing once. CDR1 and CDR2 from the germline V gene are LGHNA and YSLEER. The CDR3 sequence is 15 residues long. V dropped 0 bases and J dropped 2 bases, with 11 bases sitting between them. This clone has a handful of counts. The V and J genes are TRBV4-3 and TRBJ2-7, with a tentative D call TRBD1 (5 bases). This receptor was identified in an adult in good health. The input for sequencing was peripheral blood, taken on day 0 of AZD1222 vaccination. The CDR3 spells CASSQDAGRAYEQYF. CDR3 DNA sequence: TGCGCCAGCAGCCAAGATGCCGGCAGGGCCTACGAGCAGTACTTC.